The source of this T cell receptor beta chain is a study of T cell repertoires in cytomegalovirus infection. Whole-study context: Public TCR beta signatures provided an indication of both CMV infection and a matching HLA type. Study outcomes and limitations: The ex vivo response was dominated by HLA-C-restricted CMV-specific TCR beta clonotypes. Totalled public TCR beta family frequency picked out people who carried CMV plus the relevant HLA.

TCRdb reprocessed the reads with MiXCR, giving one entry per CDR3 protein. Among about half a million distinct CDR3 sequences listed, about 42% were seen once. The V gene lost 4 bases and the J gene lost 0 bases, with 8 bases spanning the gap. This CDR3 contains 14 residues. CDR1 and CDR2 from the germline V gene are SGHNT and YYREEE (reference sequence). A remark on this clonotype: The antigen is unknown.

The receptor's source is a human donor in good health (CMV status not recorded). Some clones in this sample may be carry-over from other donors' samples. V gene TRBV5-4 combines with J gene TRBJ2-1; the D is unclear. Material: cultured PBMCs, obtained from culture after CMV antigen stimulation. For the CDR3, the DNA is TGTGCCAGCAGCCGCCTTGACTCCTACAATGAGCAGTTCTTC. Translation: CASSRLDSYNEQFF.